This TCR beta chain originates from a study of response to subunit inactivated influenza vaccine. Findings of the study overall: Researchers suggested that each seasonal influenza vaccination recruits few new T cells.

Remarks on this clonotype: What it recognizes is unknown.

The CDR3 contains 15 residues. Trimming took off 6 bases at V and 5 bases at J, with 18 bases between the two ends. TCRdb reprocessed the RT-PCR reads via MiXCR and lists one record per CDR3 protein. The sample has around 750,000 distinct CDR3 sequences, 21% seen once. The rearrangement joins TRBV12-3 or TRBV12-4 to TRBJ2-3; D is perhaps TRBD2 (7 bases). Here the sequenced sample was PBMCs from blood, taken less than 6 days after vaccination. The sequence was collected from a man aged 45-65 years who received an inactivated influenza vaccine. The CDR3 is CASRPSGGLRDTQYF. CDR3 sequence (DNA): TGTGCCAGCAGACCCTCCGGGGGGCTAAGAGATACGCAGTATTTT.